This T cell receptor beta chain came from a study of shared clonotypes between healthy human individuals. Samples underwent the assay at deep level. Sequencing was performed with immunoSEQ multiplex PCR; in TCRdb, only in-frame clones are kept and a portion is missing. The repertoire holds around 2,100,000 clones, with just under 95% as singletons. Naivety among CD8 cells was defined by CD45RO negativity and positive CCR7 selection, thereby excluding terminally differentiated effector memory CD45RA+ cells. The specimen was naive CD8+ T cells sorted from blood. The clonotype comes from a man aged 18 to 30 in good health.

The CDR3 loop is CASSFHQGAGGYTF. The CDR3 nucleotides read TGCGCCAGCAGCTTTCACCAGGGGGCTGGAGGCTACACCTTC. The J gene is TRBJ1-2, the V gene TRBV5-1, with TRBD1 matching over 8 bases. J was trimmed by 8 bases and V by 2 bases; bases with no gene match: 8. Germline V gene lookup returns CDR1 SGHRS and CDR2 YFSETQ. The CDR3 totals 14 residues.